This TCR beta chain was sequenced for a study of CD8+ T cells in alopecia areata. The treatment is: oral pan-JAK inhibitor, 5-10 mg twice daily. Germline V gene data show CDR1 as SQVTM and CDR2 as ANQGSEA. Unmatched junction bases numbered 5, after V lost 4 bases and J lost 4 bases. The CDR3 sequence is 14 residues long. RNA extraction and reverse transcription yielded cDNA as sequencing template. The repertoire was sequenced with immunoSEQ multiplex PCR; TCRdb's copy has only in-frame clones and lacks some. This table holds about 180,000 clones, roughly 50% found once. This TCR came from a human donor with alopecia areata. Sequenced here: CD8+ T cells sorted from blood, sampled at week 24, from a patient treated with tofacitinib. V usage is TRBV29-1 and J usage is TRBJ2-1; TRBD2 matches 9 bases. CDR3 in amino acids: CSVAERGAYNEQFF. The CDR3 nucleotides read TGCAGCGTTGCGGAGCGGGGGGCTTACAATGAGCAGTTCTTC.